A selection of T cell receptor beta chains follows, all from one sample in a study of graft-versus-host responses after intestinal transplantation. Produced via immunoSEQ multiplex PCR; TCRdb's table is partial and in-frame only. This sample has 45,000 to 50,000 clones, with about 93% found just once. Material: PBMCs, obtained 750 to 800 days after a first intestinal transplant, on the day of a second. Receptors were obtained from a human patient who received an intestinal transplant, so some T cells may come from the graft donor. Both conserved end residues are part of each CDR3. D genes are given only for firm matches. Rows may omit the clone size; those that give it use once, few, many or a size class.

D gene	V gene	J gene	clone size	CDR3 DNA	CDR3 protein
-	TRBV6-1	TRBJ2-7	-	TGTGCCAGCTTCGACAGGTGGGCCATATTC	CASFDRWAIF
-	TRBV29-1	TRBJ2-1	-	TGCAGCTCGACCCGCAATGAGCAGTTCTTC	CSSTRNEQFF
TRBD2	TRBV5-1	TRBJ2-1	-	TGCGCCAGCAGCTTAAGGCTAGCGGGAGTGAAGTTCTTC	CASSLRLAGVKFF
-	TRBV6-1	TRBJ2-7	-	TGTGCCAGCAGTGAAGCGCGGAGGGACGAGCAGTACTTC	CASSEARRDEQYF
-	TRBV5-3	TRBJ1-2	-	TGTGCCAGCAACGATGGGGGCGGCTACACCTTC	CASNDGGGYTF
TRBD2	TRBV10-3	TRBJ2-5	-	TGTGCCATCAGTGAGGGGGGGGTCCAAGAGACCCAGTACTTC	CAISEGGVQETQYF
TRBD1	TRBV2	TRBJ1-2	-	TGTGCCAGCAGTCTTAGACAGGGCAACTATGGCTACACCTTC	CASSLRQGNYGYTF
-	TRBV7-8	TRBJ1-4	-	TGTGCCAGCAGCTTCCGACGGAATAATAATGAAAAACTGTTTTTT	CASSFRRNNNEKLFF
-	TRBV29-1	TRBJ1-5	-	TGCAGCGTTGGGGGAGATAGCAATCAGCCCCAGCATTTT	CSVGGDSNQPQHF
TRBD2	TRBV5-4	TRBJ2-1	-	TGTGCCAGCAGCTGGGGACTAGCGGGAGAATGGGACAATGAGCAGTTCTTC	CASSWGLAGEWDNEQFF
-	TRBV15	TRBJ1-5	-	TGTGCCACCAGCAGAAAGGAGGGGATGGGTCAGCCCCAGCATTTT	CATSRKEGMGQPQHF
TRBD2	TRBV9	TRBJ2-3	-	TGTGCCAGCAGCGTATTGGCGGGAGGGTTCGATACGCAGTATTTT	CASSVLAGGFDTQYF
-	TRBV10-3	TRBJ2-1	-	TGTGCCATCAGCGGGGGTTCCAATGAGCAGTTCTTC	CAISGGSNEQFF
TRBD2	TRBV6-5	TRBJ2-7	-	TGTGCCAGCAGCCGGGGGGTCGGCGAGCAGTACTTC	CASSRGVGEQYF
-	TRBV6-5	TRBJ1-2	-	TGTGCCAGCAGCCCCGGAACTAACTATGGCTACACCTTC	CASSPGTNYGYTF
-	TRBV30	TRBJ2-7	once	TGTGCCTGGAGTTCGGCAGGACAGCTTTCCTACGAGCAGTACTTC	CAWSSAGQLSYEQYF
-	TRBV5-4	TRBJ1-1	few	TGTGCCAGCAGCTTGGACATTAACCCTGAAGCTTTCTTT	CASSLDINPEAFF
-	TRBV29-1	TRBJ2-1	-	TGCAGCGTTGTACCCTTAGCGGTTAACAATGAGCAGTTCTTC	CSVVPLAVNNEQFF
-	TRBV5-1	TRBJ2-7	-	TGCGCCAGCAGCTTGGGGGGAACCAACAGCTACGAGCAGTACTTC	CASSLGGTNSYEQYF
-	TRBV27	TRBJ2-1	-	TGTGCCACCCGGGGCTTCTTAGGGAATGAGCAGTTCTTC	CATRGFLGNEQFF
TRBD1	TRBV6-6	TRBJ2-7	few	TGTGCCAGCAGTTACGACAGGGGGCGACCAGAGCAGTACTTC	CASSYDRGRPEQYF
-	TRBV2	TRBJ2-7	-	TGTGCCAGCAGTGATAAAGGCTTGGTCTACGAGCAGTACTTC	CASSDKGLVYEQYF
-	TRBV28	TRBJ1-5	-	TGTGCCAGCAGTCCCCACCGGGACGAGCATCAGCCCCAGCATTTT	CASSPHRDEHQPQHF
-	TRBV6-5	TRBJ2-7	-	TGTGCCAGCCGATGGGACGGGACCTACGAGCAGTACTTC	CASRWDGTYEQYF
-	TRBV30	TRBJ1-3	-	TGTGCCTGGAGCTTAGGGTGGCTAGGAAACACCATATATTTT	CAWSLGWLGNTIYF
-	TRBV28	TRBJ1-4	-	TGTGCCAGCAGTTCGCCCGGCGCCTCTAATGAAAAACTGTTTTTT	CASSSPGASNEKLFF
-	TRBV28	TRBJ2-4	-	TGTGCCAGCAGACCAGGCGTCAGGGGTAAAAACATTCAGTACTTC	CASRPGVRGKNIQYF
TRBD2	TRBV6-1	TRBJ2-1	-	TGTGCCAGCAGTCCACTAGCGGGAGGGCCTGGTGAGCAGTTCTTC	CASSPLAGGPGEQFF
-	TRBV19	TRBJ2-7	once	TGTGCCAGTACAGGGACTGGCACCTACGAGCAGTACTTC	CASTGTGTYEQYF
TRBD1	TRBV10-3	TRBJ2-7	-	TGTGCCATCAGTGAGTCGGGACAGGTCTACGAGCAGTACTTC	CAISESGQVYEQYF
TRBD1	TRBV27	TRBJ2-7	-	TGTGCCAGCAGTGCTCGGACAGGGGTGGTCGAGCAGTACTTC	CASSARTGVVEQYF
-	TRBV27	TRBJ2-1	once	TGTGCCAGCAGGCCAGTCCTCCCGTCCAATGAGCAGTTCTTC	CASRPVLPSNEQFF